This T cell receptor (beta chain) was obtained from a study of T-cell memory formation after mild COVID-19. Study-wide results and limits: Researchers report contracting CD4+ clones mostly in CM and EM, with CD8+ clones in EMRA.

As regards this clonotype: No antigen is known for it.

Trimming cost V 0 bases and J 11 bases, with 16 bases left between them. Germline CDR1 is LGHDT and CDR2 is YNNKEL (reference sequence). The CDR3 sequence is 14 residues long. The TCR alpha and TCR beta cDNA libraries, bearing sample barcodes and UMIs, were generated by 5'RACE using constant-segment primers. TCRdb re-called the 5' RACE reads through MiXCR, storing one row per CDR3 protein. The sample consists of just over 200,000 distinct CDR3 sequences, over 7.5% of them appearing once. This TCR derives from a man younger than 35 who had mild COVID-19 (a few samples of this study predate the infection). Cell type and time point are not known. Material for sequencing was PBMCs or a T cell subset sorted from them (not recorded which). V and J are TRBV3-1 and TRBJ1-1; D remains ambiguous. The CDR3 sequence: CASSQDGQALGAFF. DNA for the CDR3: TGTGCCAGCAGCCAAGACGGGCAGGCCTTAGGGGCTTTCTTT.